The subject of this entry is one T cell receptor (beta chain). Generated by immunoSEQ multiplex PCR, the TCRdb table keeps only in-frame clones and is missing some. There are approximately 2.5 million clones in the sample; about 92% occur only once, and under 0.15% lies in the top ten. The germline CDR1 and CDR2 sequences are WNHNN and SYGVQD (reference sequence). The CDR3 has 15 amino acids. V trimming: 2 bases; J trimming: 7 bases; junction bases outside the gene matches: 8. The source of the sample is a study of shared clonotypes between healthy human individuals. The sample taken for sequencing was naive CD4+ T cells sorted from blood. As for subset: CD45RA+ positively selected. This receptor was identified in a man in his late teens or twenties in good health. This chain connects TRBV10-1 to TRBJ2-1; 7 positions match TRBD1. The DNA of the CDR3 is TGCGCCAGCAGTGAGGAGGGGGCGGTGAGGAATGAGCAGTTCTTC. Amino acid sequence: CASSEEGAVRNEQFF.